What follows is one T cell receptor beta chain and its context. Sequencing was performed with immunoSEQ multiplex PCR; in TCRdb, only in-frame clones are kept and a portion is missing. The data show some 70,000 clones, with approximately 90% seen just once and 1% to 1.2% held by the top ten. The record originates from a study of OX40 agonist ivuxolimab in advanced cancers. In germline, CDR1 is SGHDN, CDR2 FVKESK. The V and J ends lost 1 base and 6 bases respectively, with 9 bases between them. There are 14 residues in the CDR3. The receptor's source is an adult with an advanced solid tumor such as melanoma, head and neck, liver or kidney cancer. The source was CD4+ or CD8+ T cells sorted from blood, collected in a trial of the OX40 agonist ivuxolimab. This sequence joins TRBV14 and TRBJ1-4; no definite D call. The CDR3 DNA reads as TGTGCCAGCAGCCAAGGGGGTCCAGATGAAAAACTGTTTTTT. Translating gives CASSQGGPDEKLFF.